Shown below are 27 T cell receptor beta chains from a single sample sequenced in a study of T cell responses to AZD1222 COVID-19 vaccine. Assay: immunoSEQ multiplex PCR; the TCRdb copy retains only in-frame clones and omits some. This table holds approximately 150,000 clones, roughly 87% found once. Specimen: peripheral blood, collected 28 days after the second AZD1222 dose. All receptors come from an adult who received the AZD1222 COVID-19 vaccine.

V is TRBV19 and J is TRBJ2-6; TRBD2 matches 7 bases. CDR1 LNHDA and CDR2 SQIVND come from the germline V gene (reference sequence). The CDR3 loop spans 18 amino acids. Trimming took 4 bases from V and 0 from J; bases not matched to a gene: 9. CDR3 sequence reads: CASSTRGDLGSGANVLTF. The CDR3 DNA sequence: TGTGCCAGTAGTACCCGGGGGGATCTAGGCTCTGGGGCCAACGTCCTGACTTTC. Full variable domain (remainder filled in from reference TRBV19 and TRBJ2-6): DGGITQSPKYLFRKEGQNVTLSCEQNLNHDAMYWYRQDPGQGLRLIYYSQIVNDFQKGDIAEGYSVSREKKESFPLTVTSAQKNPTAFYLCASSTRGDLGSGANVLTFGAGSRLTVL.

This chain uses TRBV27 with TRBJ1-2, with no clear D. V lost 3 bases and J lost 8, with 16 bases in between. The CDR3 consists of 14 residues. Germline V gives CDR1 MNHEY, CDR2 SMNVEV (reference sequence). The chain's CDR3 is CASSFYGRVPGYTF. In DNA, the CDR3 is TGTGCCAGCAGTTTTTATGGAAGAGTGCCGGGCTACACCTTC.

The CDR3 region is CASSLEGGVGVGYTGELFF. In DNA form, the CDR3 reads TGTGCCAGCAGTTTAGAGGGAGGAGTGGGGGTGGGCTACACCGGGGAGCTGTTTTTT. V and J are TRBV27 and TRBJ2-2; D may be TRBD2 (6 bases). Per germline, CDR1 MNHEY and CDR2 SMNVEV (reference sequence). The CDR3 totals 19 residues. V lost 2 bases and J lost 3, with 22 bases in between.

The J gene is TRBJ1-5, the V gene TRBV7-6; no definite D call. This CDR3 comprises 13 residues. CDR1 and CDR2 from the germline V gene are SGHVS and FNYEAQ. Between the trimmed V and J ends, which lost 2 bases and 6 bases, there was a span of 8 bases. CDR3 amino acids: CASSLWEGQPQHF. Written as DNA, the CDR3 is TGTGCCAGCAGCTTATGGGAGGGTCAGCCCCAGCATTTT.

J is TRBJ2-5 and V is TRBV5-1, with 8 nucleotides matching TRBD2. This CDR3 is built from 15 residues. From germline, CDR1 is SGHRS and CDR2 YFSETQ. The V and J ends lost 2 bases and 3 bases, in that order; junction bases with no gene match: 6. The CDR3, as DNA: TGCGCCAGCAGCTTACAGCGGGAGAGGAAAGAGACCCAGTACTTC. Translated: CASSLQRERKETQYF.

The V and J genes are TRBV10-3 and TRBJ2-1; D is perhaps TRBD2 (6 bases). The CDR3 consists of 13 residues. CDR1 ENHRY and CDR2 SYGVKD come from the germline V gene. Trimming left V 0 bases short and J 8 bases short, with 8 bases between. CDR3 nucleotide sequence: TGTGCCATCAGTGAGTCACTAGCATATGAGCAGTTCTTC. Residues: CAISESLAYEQFF.

The V gene is TRBV7-7, the J gene TRBJ2-7; 9 bases agree with TRBD1. V lost 5 bases and J lost 2; bases outside the gene matches: 4. This CDR3 is 14 amino acids long. CDR1 SSHAT and CDR2 FNYEAQ come from the germline V gene (reference sequence). CDR3 bases: TGTGCCAGCAGCGCCGGACAGGGGACCTACGAGCAGTACTTC. Protein: CASSAGQGTYEQYF.

The rearrangement links TRBV6-6 to TRBJ2-7, with TRBD2 matching 10 bases. Germline values: CDR1 MNHNY, CDR2 SVGAGI (reference sequence). The CDR3 totals 14 residues. Unmatched junction bases numbered 13, after V lost 10 bases and J lost 7 bases. In DNA form, the CDR3 reads TGTGCCACCGAAGCGGGGGGGACGTTTGGTGAGCAGTACTTC. Translation: CATEAGGTFGEQYF.

This clone was picked up one time. The chain carries TRBV28 and TRBJ2-2; 7 nucleotides line up with TRBD1. The CDR3 spans 16 residues. Germline CDR1 MDHEN, CDR2 SYDVKM. The J segment lost 0 bases and the V segment lost 5 bases, leaving 6 bases of the junction unmatched. CDR3 nucleotides: TGTGCCAGCAGTATCAGGGGGAGAACGAACACCGGGGAGCTGTTTTTT. The encoded protein is CASSIRGRTNTGELFF.

The rearrangement links TRBV23-1 to TRBJ2-1, with TRBD1 matching over 8 bases. TRBV23-1 is assigned to the ORF class and has an uncertain function. CDR3 size: 14 residues. Trimming removed 0 bases from V and 7 bases from J; junction bases left unmatched: 2. CDR3 amino acids: CASSQSRTGNEQFF. CDR3 coding DNA: TGCGCCAGCAGTCAATCGAGGACAGGGAATGAGCAGTTCTTC.

This chain links TRBV7-9 with TRBJ1-3; D is possibly TRBD1 (6 bases). V was clipped by 6 bases and J by 0 bases, with 15 bases between them. Germline V gene lookup returns CDR1 SEHNR and CDR2 FQNEAQ (reference sequence). This CDR3 region has 16 residues. CDR3 sequence (DNA): TGTGCCAGCAGTCCCGGGCCAGGGGACTCTGGAAACACCATATATTTT. Its translation: CASSPGPGDSGNTIYF.

CDR3 region: CASSISSAARANYGYTF. The CDR3 DNA follows: TGTGCCAGTAGTATATCCTCGGCTGCAAGGGCGAACTATGGCTACACCTTC. This chain links TRBV19 with TRBJ1-2; D unresolved. The CDR3 runs to 17 residues. Germline V lookup: CDR1 LNHDA, CDR2 SQIVND (reference sequence). V lost 2 bases and J lost 2, with 18 bases in between.

The rearrangement links TRBV19 to TRBJ1-1, with 7 nucleotides matching TRBD1. The trim removed 6 bases at V and 0 bases at J, leaving 4 bases unmatched. The CDR3 is 14 residues long. Germline CDR1 LNHDA, CDR2 SQIVND (reference sequence). CDR3 sequence reads: CASSSQGMNTEAFF. CDR3 nucleotides: TGTGCCAGTAGCTCACAGGGGATGAACACTGAAGCTTTCTTT.

The chain has TRBV11-3 and TRBJ2-7; 7 bases fit TRBD2. V trimming: 5 bases; J trimming: 3 bases; junction bases outside the gene matches: 10. Per the germline V gene, CDR1 is SGHNT and CDR2 is YENEEA. This CDR3 region has 15 residues. CDR3 amino acids: CASSRTGEGFYEQYF. CDR3 nucleotide sequence: TGTGCCAGCAGCCGGACGGGGGAGGGATTCTACGAGCAGTACTTC.

The chain combines TRBV6-5 with TRBJ1-2; D unresolved. Germline V gene lookup returns CDR1 MNHEY and CDR2 SVGAGI. The germline V and J ends were trimmed by 2 bases and 2 bases, with 6 bases remaining between them. The length of the CDR3 is 13 residues. The CDR3 nucleotides read TGTGCCAGCAGTTACCTGGAGAACTATGGCTACACCTTC. Its translation: CASSYLENYGYTF.

The V gene is TRBV5-6, the J gene TRBJ1-5; 7 nucleotides match TRBD1. CDR3 length: 15 residues. V was clipped by 4 bases and J by 2 bases; unmatched bases: 6. Germline values: CDR1 SGHDT, CDR2 YYEEEE. CDR3 in DNA: TGTGCCAGCAGCCACAGGACAGGAGGCAATCAGCCCCAGCATTTT. It is translated as CASSHRTGGNQPQHF.

This clone was seen a single time. This sequence joins TRBV30 and TRBJ2-6; TRBD2 is a possible D gene (6 bases). Germline V gene lookup returns CDR1 GTSNPN and CDR2 SVGIG (reference sequence). The CDR3 totals 15 residues. V was shortened by 4 bases and J by 3 bases, with 13 bases between the two germline ends. Here the CDR3 reads CAWTTRRVGANVLTF. The CDR3 nucleotides read TGTGCCTGGACCACCCGGAGGGTTGGGGCCAACGTCCTGACTTTC.

The gene calls are TRBV5-1 and TRBJ2-1; 9 bases align to TRBD1. V lost 5 bases, J lost 8 bases, and 8 bases stayed unmatched. Germline CDR1 reads SGHRS; CDR2 reads YFSETQ. The CDR3 covers 14 residues. CDR3 sequence (DNA): TGCGCCAGCAGACCGGGACAGGGCGCCGATGAGCAGTTCTTC. The encoded protein is CASRPGQGADEQFF.

This chain links TRBV28 with TRBJ1-5, with unresolved D. In germline, CDR1 is MDHEN, CDR2 SYDVKM. The germline V and J ends were trimmed by 4 bases and 10 bases, with 8 bases remaining between them. This CDR3 is built from 11 residues. The CDR3 bases are TGTGCCAGCAGTTCCGTTGCCCCCCAGCATTTT. Its translation is CASSSVAPQHF.

The chain employs TRBV6-6 and TRBJ2-7; a possible D gene is TRBD1 (6 bases). The CDR3 consists of 14 residues. From germline, CDR1 is MNHNY and CDR2 SVGAGI (reference sequence). V was trimmed by 2 bases and J by 2 bases, leaving 10 bases between them. CDR3 sequence (DNA): TGTGCCAGCAGTTACCAGGGGCTAACCTACGAGCAGTACTTC. It yields the protein CASSYQGLTYEQYF.

The CDR3 protein is CASSSFQGTEAFF. In DNA, the CDR3 is TGTGCCAGCAGCTCCTTCCAGGGCACTGAAGCTTTCTTT. This sequence joins TRBV6-5 and TRBJ1-1, with a weak D call TRBD1 (5 bases). There are 13 residues in the CDR3. Germline lookup yields CDR1 MNHEY and CDR2 SVGAGI. V gave up 6 bases and J gave up 4 bases, with 12 bases separating them.

The genes are TRBV28 and TRBJ1-2; possible D gene TRBD1, 5 bases. Trimming pared 4 bases from V and 3 bases from J, leaving 15 bases between. This CDR3 comprises 15 residues. Germline V gene data show CDR1 as MDHEN and CDR2 as SYDVKM. The CDR3 here is CASSSPGGEDYGYTF. DNA of the CDR3: TGTGCCAGCAGTTCCCCGGGGGGGGAAGACTATGGCTACACCTTC.

This chain links TRBV27 with TRBJ2-2; TRBD2 matches at 9 bases. The CDR3 length is 15 residues. Germline V lookup: CDR1 MNHEY, CDR2 SMNVEV (reference sequence). V gave up 2 bases and J gave up 3 bases; unmatched junction bases: 1. CDR3 in amino acids: CASSLAGGYTGELFF. The CDR3 DNA is TGTGCCAGCAGTTTAGCGGGAGGGTACACCGGGGAGCTGTTTTTT.

The rearrangement joins TRBV2 to TRBJ2-1, with D hard to call. V was shortened by 5 bases and J by 10 bases, with 15 bases between the two germline ends. Germline CDR1 is SNHLY and CDR2 is FYNNEI. This CDR3 contains 13 residues. The CDR3 loop is CASSFPDRREQFF. In nucleotides, the CDR3 is TGTGCCAGCAGTTTCCCGGACCGGCGGGAGCAGTTCTTC.

The chain combines TRBV3-1 (or the pseudogene TRBV3-2) with TRBJ1-5, with D uncertain. Trimming pared 0 bases from V and 2 bases from J, leaving 8 bases between. The V gene's germline CDR1 is LGHDT and CDR2 YNNKEL (reference sequence). This CDR3 spans 15 amino acids. The CDR3 DNA reads TGTGCCAGCAGCCAAGATTCCGGGGGCAATCAGCCCCAGCATTTT. Its protein product is CASSQDSGGNQPQHF.

About this clone: One end of the junction does not line up with germline, which may come from a read error. The chain joins TRBV27 to TRBJ1-6; TRBD1 is a possible D gene (6 bases). The CDR3 runs to 17 residues. Per germline, CDR1 MNHEY and CDR2 SMNVEV (reference sequence). The CDR3 reads CASSSPSLTGNNSPLHF. The CDR3 nucleotides read TGTGCCAGCAGTTCCCCCTCCCTCACAGGGAATAACTCACCCCTCCACTTT.

V is TRBV9 and J is TRBJ2-1; no clear D gene. V lost 3 bases, J lost 11 bases, and 15 bases lay in between. The CDR3 spans 13 residues. Looked up from germline, CDR1 is SGDLS and CDR2 is YYNGEE. CDR3 bases: TGTGCCAGCAGCGCCGAGGCTTCCGGAAAGCAGTTCTTC. Encoded protein: CASSAEASGKQFF.